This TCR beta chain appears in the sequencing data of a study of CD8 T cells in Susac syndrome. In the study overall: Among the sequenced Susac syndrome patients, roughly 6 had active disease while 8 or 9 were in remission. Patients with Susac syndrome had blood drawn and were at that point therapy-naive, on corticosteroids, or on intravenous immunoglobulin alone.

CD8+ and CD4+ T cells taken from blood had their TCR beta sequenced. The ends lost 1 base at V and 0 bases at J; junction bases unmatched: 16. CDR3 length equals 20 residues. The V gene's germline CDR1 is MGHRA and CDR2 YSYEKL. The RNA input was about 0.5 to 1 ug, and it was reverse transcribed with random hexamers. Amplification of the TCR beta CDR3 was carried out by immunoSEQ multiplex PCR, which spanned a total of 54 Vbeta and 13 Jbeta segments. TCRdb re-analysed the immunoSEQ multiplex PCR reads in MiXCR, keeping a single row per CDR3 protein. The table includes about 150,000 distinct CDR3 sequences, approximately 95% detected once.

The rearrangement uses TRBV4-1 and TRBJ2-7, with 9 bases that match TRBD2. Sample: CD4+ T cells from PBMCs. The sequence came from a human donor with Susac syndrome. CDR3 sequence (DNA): TGCGCCAGCAGCCAAGCTCTTCTAGCGGGGCAGCCCTTCCTCTCCTACGAGCAGTACTTC. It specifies CASSQALLAGQPFLSYEQYF.